One and the same sample provided the 19 T cell receptor beta chains below, sequenced in a study of cytomegalovirus exposure and HLA in healthy donors. Both 60 Vbeta primers and 13 Jbeta primers went into the PCR. The method was immunoSEQ multiplex PCR; TCRdb's version includes in-frame clones alone and lacks a portion of them. The table lists about 190,000 clones, roughly 77% of them singletons, with approximately 2.8% in the top ten. Material: PBMCs. These receptor sequences come from a woman aged 25 to 39 in good health and CMV-seropositive.

The chain links TRBV19 to TRBJ2-5; 10 positions match TRBD2. CDR1 is LNHDA and CDR2 is SQIVND in the germline V gene (reference sequence). The J segment lost 4 bases and the V segment lost 4 bases, leaving 15 bases of the junction unmatched. The CDR3 consists of 18 residues. The CDR3 region is CASSTFRSSGRKRETQYF. The CDR3 nucleotides read TGTGCCAGTAGTACCTTCCGTTCTAGCGGGAGAAAACGAGAGACCCAGTACTTC.

The chain combines TRBV23-1 with TRBJ1-2, with TRBD1 identical over 9 bases. TRBV23-1 qualifies as an ORF whose function is uncertain. The J segment lost 5 bases and the V segment lost 5 bases, leaving 18 bases of the junction unmatched. The CDR3 sequence is 18 residues long. Here the CDR3 reads CASSTKGTGRRCGYGYTF. The CDR3 nucleotides are TGCGCCAGCAGTACCAAAGGGACAGGGAGACGATGTGGGTATGGCTACACCTTC.

The V gene is TRBV19, the J gene TRBJ2-4; TRBD1 matches 10 bases. This CDR3 contains 15 residues. The V segment lost 7 bases and the J segment 6 bases; nucleotides outside the gene matches: 9. Per germline, CDR1 LNHDA and CDR2 SQIVND (reference sequence). CDR3 nucleotides: TGTGCCAGTATCCCGGGACAGGGGAGAGGAAACATTCAGTACTTC. It encodes CASIPGQGRGNIQYF.

This clone has more than one count but fewer than ten. The chain recombines TRBV19 with TRBJ2-7; no clear D. The CDR3 has 14 residues. V lost 5 bases, J lost 2 bases, and 13 bases lay in between. Germline V gives CDR1 LNHDA, CDR2 SQIVND (reference sequence). The CDR3, as DNA: TGTGCCAGTAGTCAAACGACACCGACCTACGAGCAGTACTTC. This translates into CASSQTTPTYEQYF.

V and J are TRBV6-6 and TRBJ2-3; D perhaps matches TRBD2 (5 bases). CDR1 MNHNY and CDR2 SVGAGI come from the germline V gene (reference sequence). The CDR3 extends over 15 amino acids. V was shortened by 4 bases and J by 0 bases, with 11 bases between the two germline ends. The CDR3: CASSLRRGSTDTQYF. CDR3 coding DNA: TGTGCCAGCAGTTTACGACGGGGTAGCACAGATACGCAGTATTTT.

This chain uses TRBV6-4 with TRBJ2-3, with D perhaps matching TRBD1 (7 bases). V shed 0 bases and J shed 1 base, with 11 bases lying between them. The germline V gene encodes CDR1 MRHNA and CDR2 SNTAGT. The CDR3 is made up of 16 amino acids. The chain's CDR3 is CASSDSQGGGTDTQYF. In DNA, the CDR3 is TGTGCCAGCAGTGACTCGCAGGGGGGAGGCACAGATACGCAGTATTTT.

The chain carries TRBV5-1 and TRBJ2-1, with 9 bases identical to TRBD2. The V gene end was trimmed by 6 bases and the J gene end by 4 bases; junction bases not matched to a gene: 14. This CDR3 region has 17 residues. Per germline, CDR1 SGHRS and CDR2 YFSETQ. The CDR3 nucleotides are TGCGCCAGCACCGTCGGGACTAGCTTAGGCCCTTACAATGAGCAGTTCTTC. Its translation: CASTVGTSLGPYNEQFF.

V usage is TRBV28 and J usage is TRBJ2-7, with D unclear. The CDR3 is 11 residues long. CDR1 MDHEN and CDR2 SYDVKM come from the germline V gene. V dropped 6 bases and J dropped 2 bases, with 5 bases sitting between them. Written as DNA, the CDR3 is TGTGCCAGCAGCCTAACCTACGAGCAGTACTTC. Protein product: CASSLTYEQYF.

The chain's CDR3 is CASSSSGRATGTGELFF. The CDR3, as DNA: TGTGCCAGCAGTTCTAGCGGGAGGGCCACGGGCACCGGGGAGCTGTTTTTT. The V gene is TRBV11-2, the J gene TRBJ2-2; the match to TRBD2 covers 12 bases. V lost 6 bases to trimming and J lost 4 bases; unmatched junction nucleotides: 9. The CDR3 spans 17 residues. CDR1 is SGHAT, CDR2 FQNNGV, per germline.

V gene TRBV7-6 combines with J gene TRBJ2-7; TRBD1 matches 8 bases. V trimming: 4 bases; J trimming: 2 bases; junction bases outside the gene matches: 7. Germline CDR1 SGHVS, CDR2 FNYEAQ. This CDR3 spans 15 amino acids. This CDR3 is CASSWDGTGPYEQYF. The CDR3 DNA is TGTGCCAGCAGCTGGGACGGGACAGGACCCTACGAGCAGTACTTC.

The rearrangement joins TRBV2 to TRBJ2-1, with 8 bases fitting TRBD1. The CDR3 spans 14 residues. The trim removed 2 bases at V and 8 bases at J, leaving 5 bases unmatched. CDR1 and CDR2 (germline): SNHLY, FYNNEI. The CDR3 reads CASSERTGYDEQFF. CDR3 bases: TGTGCCAGCAGTGAAAGGACAGGGTACGATGAGCAGTTCTTC.

The chain recombines TRBV7-9 with TRBJ2-5; the match to TRBD2 covers 10 bases. V was clipped by 6 bases and J by 11 bases; unmatched bases: 12. This CDR3 is built from 14 residues. Germline-derived CDR1 and CDR2 are SEHNR and FQNEAQ (reference sequence). The CDR3 nucleotides are TGTGCCAGCAGGAGAGCGGGAGGGCCTGGTGAGCAGTACTTC. It specifies CASRRAGGPGEQYF.

The chain recombines TRBV19 with TRBJ2-1; 12 bases agree with TRBD2. The germline CDR1 and CDR2 sequences are LNHDA and SQIVND (reference sequence). V trimming: 0 bases; J trimming: 9 bases; junction bases outside the gene matches: 6. There are 16 residues in the CDR3. In DNA form, the CDR3 reads TGTGCCAGTAGTATAGATGCACTAGCGGGAGGAACTGAGCAGTTCTTC. The encoded protein is CASSIDALAGGTEQFF.

The chain combines TRBV5-1 with TRBJ2-5; 9 bases align to TRBD1. The ends lost 2 bases at V and 4 bases at J; junction bases unmatched: 9. Germline V gives CDR1 SGHRS, CDR2 YFSETQ. This CDR3 region has 16 residues. The CDR3 DNA reads as TGCGCCAGCAGCTTTAGGGGACAGGGATGGGCAGAGACCCAGTACTTC. Encoded protein: CASSFRGQGWAETQYF.

This clone has only a few counts. No DNA is shown, since the ends of the CDR3 on it are uncertain; the CDR3 is the one TCRdb lists. This chain joins TRBV10-2 and TRBJ2-3; the DNA was not used to check the table's D call, TRBD2. The CDR3 is 14 residues long, counting both termini. CDR1 WSHSY and CDR2 SAAADI come from the germline V gene. The CDR3 spells CASILAGSTDTQYF.

V gene TRBV7-9 combines with J gene TRBJ1-1; D not certain. The germline V gene has CDR1 SEHNR and CDR2 FQNEAQ (reference sequence). V was trimmed by 5 bases and J by 1 base, leaving 17 bases between them. CDR3 length: 16 amino acids. CDR3 loop: CASSPSGRYENTEAFF. CDR3 nucleotide sequence: TGTGCCAGCAGCCCCTCGGGGAGGTACGAGAACACTGAAGCTTTCTTT. The variable domain in full, with the rest retrieved from reference TRBV7-9 and TRBJ1-1, is DTGVSQNPRHKITKRGQNVTFRCDPISEHNRLYWYRQTLGQGPEFLTYFQNEAQLEKSRLLSDRFSAERPKGSFSTLEIQRTEQGDSAMYLCASSPSGRYENTEAFFGQGTRLTVV.

This clone has only a few counts. The genes are TRBV28 and TRBJ2-1, with D uncertain. The V gene's germline CDR1 is MDHEN and CDR2 SYDVKM. The CDR3 totals 15 residues. With 2 bases removed from V and 0 bases from J, the gap between germline ends came to 8 bases. CDR3 nucleotide sequence: TGTGCCAGCAGTTTAAAGTTGAGCTCCTACAATGAGCAGTTCTTC. As protein: CASSLKLSSYNEQFF.

The chain combines TRBV5-4 with TRBJ2-1, with TRBD2 matching over 7 bases. CDR1 and CDR2 (germline): SGHNT, YYREEE (reference sequence). V lost 3 bases and J lost 6; bases outside the gene matches: 12. The CDR3 contains 16 residues. The CDR3 here is CASSSAGVVFSNEQFF. The CDR3 region has the DNA TGTGCCAGCAGCTCCGCGGGAGTAGTCTTTTCCAATGAGCAGTTCTTC.

The rearrangement links TRBV7-9 to TRBJ2-7; 8 bases line up with TRBD1. This CDR3 region has 15 residues. The ends lost 1 base at V and 7 bases at J; junction bases unmatched: 9. Germline CDR1 is SEHNR and CDR2 is FQNEAQ (reference sequence). CDR3 region: CASSLGKDREREQYF. CDR3 sequence (DNA): TGTGCCAGCAGCTTAGGGAAGGACAGGGAACGGGAGCAGTACTTC.